This record concerns one T cell receptor beta chain sequence. Its antigen is as yet unknown. The sample comes from a study of OX40 agonist ivuxolimab in advanced cancers. Turning to the study itself: The dose-escalation group included hepatocellular carcinoma, melanoma, renal cell carcinoma and head and neck cancer. Anti-PD-1, anti-PD-L1 or anti-CTLA-4 therapy given earlier was allowed, and around 40% had some. General study points: The study observed clonal expansion of CD4+ and CD8+ blood T cells by week 6 at 0.1 to 3.0 mg/kg.

Sampling times: baseline, cycle 4 day 1, cycle 7 day 1. Method: immunoSEQ multiplex PCR; TCRdb's copy keeps in-frame clones and lacks some. The sample gives some 39,000 clones, 88% of which show up once; less than 5% is in the top ten. Looked up from germline, CDR1 is SGHKS and CDR2 is YYEKEE (reference sequence). The length of the CDR3 is 15 residues. V was pared by 3 bases and J by 14 bases, with 14 bases of the junction left unmatched. The origin of this receptor is an adult with an advanced solid tumor such as melanoma, head and neck, liver or kidney cancer. The chain carries TRBV5-5 and TRBJ1-2; 12 bases align to TRBD1. The sample was CD4+ or CD8+ T cells sorted from blood, taken in a trial of the OX40 agonist ivuxolimab. The CDR3 coding sequence is TGTGCCAGCAGCTCGAGAACCGGGACAGGGGGCGCGTCTACCTTC. Translating gives CASSSRTGTGGASTF.